The 23 T cell receptor beta chains presented below share a single source sample, sequenced in a study of memory CD4+ T cells and cytomegalovirus serostatus. Profiling relied on immunoSEQ multiplex PCR, and the TCRdb table lists in-frame clones only, not all of them. Of fewer than 50,000 clones in the sample, roughly four fifths were seen once. Single viable CD3+CD4+CD8-CD45RO+ cells were sorted as the memory CD4+ T cells. Sequenced sample: memory CD4+ T cells from blood. The source of these receptors is an adult in good health and CMV-seronegative.

The chain recombines TRBV7-2 with TRBJ1-2; D possibly corresponds to TRBD1 (5 bases). Germline assignment: CDR1 SGHTA and CDR2 FQGNSA. There are 14 residues in the CDR3. Trimming took 2 bases from V and 2 from J, leaving 9 bases between them. CDR3 DNA sequence: TGTGCCAGCAGCTTAACTGGGGGGAACTATGGCTACACCTTC. Protein: CASSLTGGNYGYTF.

The gene calls are TRBV9 and TRBJ1-2; TRBD1 matches 9 bases. Germline CDR1 is SGDLS and CDR2 is YYNGEE. The trim removed 4 bases at V and 5 bases at J, leaving 9 bases unmatched. This CDR3 has 15 amino acids. CDR3 nucleotide sequence: TGTGCCAGCAGCCCAGATACAGGGGGCGGGTATGGCTACACCTTC. Amino acids: CASSPDTGGGYGYTF.

The chain uses TRBV6-1 and TRBJ2-3; the match to TRBD1 covers 10 bases. The CDR3 is 16 residues long. The ends lost 2 bases at V and 0 bases at J; junction bases unmatched: 2. The germline V gene encodes CDR1 MNHNS and CDR2 SASEGT. The CDR3 sequence: CASSERQGASTDTQYF. CDR3 DNA: TGTGCCAGCAGTGAAAGACAGGGGGCTAGCACAGATACGCAGTATTTT.

The V and J genes are TRBV5-1 and TRBJ1-2, with 7 bases lining up with TRBD1. This CDR3 is built from 15 residues. Germline trimming cut 0 bases from V and 5 bases from J; bases unmatched to any gene: 7. The germline gives CDR1 SGHRS, CDR2 YFSETQ. CDR3 DNA: TGCGCCAGCAGCTTGGAAGGGGGGACAGATTATGGCTACACCTTC. Amino acid sequence: CASSLEGGTDYGYTF.

The chain joins TRBV4-2 to TRBJ2-5, with TRBD2 matching 12 bases. V shed 0 bases and J 1 base; nucleotides not matched to a gene: 6. CDR1 LGHNA and CDR2 YNFKEQ come from the germline V gene. This CDR3 has 18 amino acids. DNA for the CDR3: TGTGCCAGCAGCCAAGAACTAGCGGGAGGCCCCTCCCAAGAGACCCAGTACTTC. Residues: CASSQELAGGPSQETQYF.

This clone was detected only a few times. The chain combines TRBV9 with TRBJ1-1; D is unresolved. The length of the CDR3 is 14 residues. V lost 1 base and J lost 2, with 9 bases in between. Germline values: CDR1 SGDLS, CDR2 YYNGEE. The CDR3 region has the DNA TGTGCCAGCAGCGTATCGGATCAAAACACTGAAGCTTTCTTT. Protein product: CASSVSDQNTEAFF.

V is TRBV29-1 and J is TRBJ1-4, with D possibly matching TRBD1 (5 bases). CDR1 and CDR2 (germline): SQVTM, ANQGSEA. This CDR3 is built from 14 residues. V gave up 4 bases and J gave up 6 bases, with 15 bases separating them. CDR3 in amino acids: CSVAINEGDEKLFF. In DNA, the CDR3 is TGCAGCGTTGCTATCAACGAAGGGGATGAAAAACTGTTTTTT. The full variable domain, completed using reference TRBV29-1 and TRBJ1-4, is SAVISQKPSRDICQRGTSLTIQCQVDSQVTMMFWYRQQPGQSLTLIATANQGSEATYESGFVIDKFPISRPNLTFSTLTVSNMSPEDSSIYLCSVAINEGDEKLFFGSGTQLSVL.

V usage is TRBV6-5 and J usage is TRBJ2-1, with 10 nucleotides matching TRBD2. The CDR3 consists of 16 residues. Germline V lookup: CDR1 MNHEY, CDR2 SVGAGI. Trimming cost V 2 bases and J 3 bases; bases outside gene matches: 4. This CDR3 is CASSYPSGSGYNEQFF. CDR3 bases: TGTGCCAGCAGTTACCCTAGCGGGAGTGGCTACAATGAGCAGTTCTTC.

The V and J genes are TRBV7-6 and TRBJ2-3; D is ambiguous. This CDR3 contains 15 residues. Germline lookup yields CDR1 SGHVS and CDR2 FNYEAQ. V was cut by 1 base and J by 2 bases, with 10 bases left in between. The CDR3 here is CASSLGNVFTDTQYF. The CDR3 nucleotides are TGTGCCAGCAGCTTAGGGAATGTCTTCACAGATACGCAGTATTTT.

The rearrangement links TRBV7-2 to TRBJ2-5; D could derive from TRBD1 or TRBD2 (5 bases each). This CDR3 has 15 residues. CDR1 is SGHTA, CDR2 FQGNSA, per germline. Trimming cost V 0 bases and J 7 bases, with 15 bases left between them. CDR3 nucleotide sequence: TGTGCCAGCAGCTTAGCGGTGGGACCTTCTGGGACCCAGTACTTC. It encodes CASSLAVGPSGTQYF.

J is TRBJ1-2 and V is TRBV5-1; D unresolved. This CDR3 has 14 amino acids. CDR1 and CDR2 (germline): SGHRS, YFSETQ. The V and J ends lost 0 bases and 8 bases respectively, with 14 bases between them. Here the CDR3 reads CASSLALDGMGYTF. The DNA for the CDR3 is TGCGCCAGCAGCTTGGCCCTTGACGGAATGGGCTACACCTTC.

This rearrangement joins TRBV9 to TRBJ2-7; 10 bases map to TRBD2. Germline V gives CDR1 SGDLS, CDR2 YYNGEE. The V and J ends lost 0 bases and 5 bases, in that order; junction bases with no gene match: 5. The CDR3 length is 15 residues. The CDR3 protein is CASSVESGRADEQYF. The CDR3 DNA follows: TGTGCCAGCAGCGTAGAGAGCGGGAGGGCCGACGAGCAGTACTTC.

This chain connects TRBV7-2 to TRBJ2-2; 10 bases line up with TRBD2. In germline, CDR1 is SGHTA, CDR2 FQGNSA. Trimming removed 5 bases from V and 4 bases from J; junction bases left unmatched: 4. The CDR3 extends over 15 amino acids. CDR3 sequence reads: CASSTASGGTGELFF. Written as DNA, the CDR3 is TGTGCCAGCAGCACAGCTAGCGGGGGCACCGGGGAGCTGTTTTTT.

The chain has TRBV4-1 and TRBJ2-3; 14 positions match TRBD2. CDR3 length equals 19 residues. The trim removed 0 bases at V and 4 bases at J, leaving 9 bases unmatched. CDR1 is MGHRA, CDR2 YSYEKL, per germline. CDR3 amino acids: CASSQDGTSGSGLADTQYF. The CDR3 DNA reads as TGCGCCAGCAGCCAAGATGGGACTAGCGGGAGCGGGTTAGCAGATACGCAGTATTTT.

The V and J genes are TRBV6-5 and TRBJ2-7; 10 bases are shared with TRBD1. The CDR3 has 15 amino acids. V dropped 4 bases and J dropped 3; count of bases not matched to a gene: 6. CDR1 and CDR2 (germline): MNHEY, SVGAGI. This chain's CDR3 is CASSSRQGANYEQYF. The CDR3 DNA sequence: TGTGCCAGCAGTTCCCGACAGGGGGCGAACTACGAGCAGTACTTC.

The chain couples TRBV23-1 to TRBJ1-4, with a weak D call TRBD1 (5 bases). Being an ORF, TRBV23-1 has a function that is uncertain. V lost 2 bases and J lost 7, with 17 bases in between. This CDR3 comprises 16 residues. In DNA, the CDR3 is TGCGCCAGCAGTCAAATCCAGCGGGAAACAGGTGAAAAACTGTTTTTT. Translating it yields CASSQIQRETGEKLFF.

The chain uses TRBV18 and TRBJ2-1; 10 bases match TRBD1. Germline CDR1 is KGHSH and CDR2 is LQKENI. The CDR3 extends over 15 amino acids. With V trimmed by 4 bases and J by 8 bases, 8 bases remained unmatched. The CDR3 bases are TGTGCCAGCTCACTCGGACAGGGGGTAGGCGATGAGCAGTTCTTC. Encoded protein: CASSLGQGVGDEQFF.

This sequence joins TRBV27 and TRBJ2-5; unclear D gene. The CDR3 spans 12 residues. V was trimmed by 5 bases and J by 1 base, leaving 5 bases between them. Germline lookup yields CDR1 MNHEY and CDR2 SMNVEV (reference sequence). DNA of the CDR3: TGTGCCAGCAGTAGGCGCCAAGAGACCCAGTACTTC. This gives the protein CASSRRQETQYF.

V is TRBV29-1 and J is TRBJ2-5; maybe TRBD1 (6 bases). Per germline, CDR1 SQVTM and CDR2 ANQGSEA. Trimming cost V 2 bases and J 5 bases, with 12 bases left between them. The CDR3 is 13 amino acids. CDR3 residues: CSVEQGYGETQYF. CDR3 nucleotide sequence: TGCAGCGTTGAACAGGGGTATGGGGAGACCCAGTACTTC.

The chain links TRBV19 to TRBJ1-4; 8 bases match TRBD1. V gave up 6 bases and J gave up 12 bases; unmatched junction bases: 6. This CDR3 has 12 residues. The germline V gene encodes CDR1 LNHDA and CDR2 SQIVND (reference sequence). The CDR3 bases are TGTGCCAGTAGGCCCGGACAGGGCGAACTGTTTTTT. Its translation is CASRPGQGELFF.

This clone was picked up a small number of times. V and J are TRBV2 and TRBJ2-2; 11 bases agree with TRBD2. The germline CDR1 and CDR2 sequences are SNHLY and FYNNEI. The CDR3 is 14 residues long. V lost 6 bases and J lost 5; bases outside the gene matches: 2. CDR3 sequence: CASRGTSGTGELFF. The CDR3 nucleotides are TGTGCCAGCAGAGGGACTAGCGGAACCGGGGAGCTGTTTTTT.

The V gene is TRBV18, the J gene TRBJ2-1; unclear D gene. CDR3 length: 14 residues. Germline assignment: CDR1 KGHSH and CDR2 LQKENI. V shed 1 base and J shed 7 bases, with 11 bases lying between them. For the CDR3, the DNA is TGTGCCAGCTCACCACTGTTCTATCTAAATGAGCAGTTCTTC. Translating gives CASSPLFYLNEQFF. Drawing the rest from reference TRBV18 and TRBJ2-1, the complete variable domain is NAGVMQNPRHLVRRRGQEARLRCSPMKGHSHVYWYRQLPEEGLKFMVYLQKENIIDESGMPKERFSAEFPKEGPSILRIQQVVRGDSAAYFCASSPLFYLNEQFFGPGTRLTVL.

This clone was seen once. The chain employs TRBV2 and TRBJ2-7; 8 nucleotides line up with TRBD1. The CDR3 loop spans 12 amino acids. With V trimmed by 6 bases and J by 6 bases, 4 bases remained unmatched. From germline, CDR1 is SNHLY and CDR2 FYNNEI. CDR3 sequence: CASRDRGGEQYF. CDR3 in DNA: TGTGCCAGCAGAGACAGGGGCGGCGAGCAGTACTTC.